Below are 18 T cell receptor beta chains sequenced from a single sample in a study of metastatic and nonmetastatic thyroid tumors. TCRdb re-analyzed the PCR reads using MiXCR. This sample yields about 45,000 clones, of which about 4% are seen a single time; about 9.8% belongs to the top ten. Every patient was untreated before thyroid surgery. Sequenced: blood. The source of these receptors is a female donor with papillary thyroid cancer or a benign thyroid nodule (not recorded which). Some clones in this sample may be carry-over from other donors' samples.

This clone was found many times. This chain uses TRBV3-1 with TRBJ1-4; D gene uncertain. Deletions cut 3 bases from V and 3 bases from J, with 5 bases between. The CDR3 spans 13 residues. The germline CDR1 and CDR2 sequences are LGHDT and YNNKEL (reference sequence). In DNA, the CDR3 is TGTGCCAGCAGCCAGGGTCCTAATGAAAAACTGTTTTTT. Amino acids: CASSQGPNEKLFF. Together with reference TRBV3-1 and TRBJ1-4, the CDR3 gives the full variable domain: DTAVSQTPKYLVTQMGNDKSIKCEQNLGHDTMYWYKQDSKKFLKIMFSYNNKELIINETVPNRFSPKSPDKAHLNLHINSLELGDSAVYFCASSQGPNEKLFFGSGTQLSVL.

This clone has just a few counts. This sequence joins TRBV9 and TRBJ2-1, with D possibly TRBD2 on 5 matching bases. Trimming took off 1 base at V and 0 bases at J, with 8 bases between the two ends. The CDR3 spans 15 residues. Germline V gene data show CDR1 as SGDLS and CDR2 as YYNGEE. CDR3 nucleotide sequence: TGTGCCAGCAGCGTAAGCGGAAGCTCCTACAATGAGCAGTTCTTC. Its protein product is CASSVSGSSYNEQFF.

At least ten counts were recorded for this clone. This CDR3 reads CASSLGQGDAFF. The CDR3, as DNA: TGTGCCAGCAGCTTAGGCCAGGGGGACGCTTTCTTT. The chain combines TRBV7-9 with TRBJ1-1; TRBD1 matches 7 bases. This CDR3 comprises 12 residues. V shed 1 base and J 11 bases; nucleotides not matched to a gene: 4. Germline V CDR1 and CDR2: SEHNR, FQNEAQ (reference sequence).

In its sample, this clone was seen many times. The rearrangement links TRBV20-1 to TRBJ2-1; D is undetermined. From germline, CDR1 is DFQATT and CDR2 SNEGSKA (reference sequence). The CDR3 spans 13 residues. V gave up 6 bases and J gave up 6 bases, with 15 bases separating them. CDR3 sequence reads: CSASTGSGNEQFF. The CDR3 DNA is TGCAGTGCCAGTACGGGTTCGGGCAATGAGCAGTTCTTC.

There are many counts of this clone. The chain couples TRBV6-2 or TRBV6-3 to TRBJ2-7; tentative D call: TRBD1 (6 bases). V lost 0 bases, J lost 2 bases, and 11 bases lay in between. Germline V gene lookup returns CDR1 MNHEY and CDR2 SVGEGT. The CDR3 is 15 amino acids. The CDR3 bases are TGTGCCAGCAGTTACTCCCCAGACAGGCCCTACGAGCAGTACTTC. Translated: CASSYSPDRPYEQYF.

This clone occurred many times. Other DNA sequences in the sample encode the same CDR3. This chain joins TRBV7-9 and TRBJ1-4; 11 bases are a match to TRBD1. J gave up 7 bases and V 3 bases, and 1 base lay outside the gene matches. This CDR3 is 14 amino acids long. CDR1 and CDR2 (germline): SEHNR, FQNEAQ (reference sequence). CDR3 DNA sequence: TGTGCCAGCAGCTTGGGACAGGGGGGTGAAAAACTGTTTTTT. Translation: CASSLGQGGEKLFF.

This clone has ten or more counts. The rearrangement joins TRBV7-2 to TRBJ1-6; a weak D match, TRBD1 (6 bases). The length of the CDR3 is 16 residues. Germline V lookup: CDR1 SGHTA, CDR2 FQGNSA. Between the trimmed V and J ends, which lost 2 bases and 6 bases, there was a span of 14 bases. The DNA for the CDR3 is TGTGCCAGCAGCTTATTTGCAGGGGCGGGTAATTCACCCCTCCACTTT. Protein sequence: CASSLFAGAGNSPLHF.

The chain links TRBV12-3 or TRBV12-4 to TRBJ1-1; TRBD1 matches at 7 bases. This CDR3 is 14 amino acids long. The junction had 7 bases not matched to a gene; V was cut back by 5 bases and J by 4 bases. CDR3 sequence reads: CASSLDRVATEAFF. CDR3 nucleotide sequence: TGTGCCAGCAGTCTTGACAGGGTTGCCACTGAAGCTTTCTTT.

CDR3 nucleotide sequence: TGTGCCAGCAGACAGGACCCACTCCGGGAGCAGTACTTC. Its protein product is CASRQDPLREQYF. The gene calls are TRBV28 and TRBJ2-7, with a tentative D call TRBD1 (5 bases). The V end lost 6 bases, the J end lost 7 bases, and 16 bases lay between the germline ends. Germline loops: CDR1 MDHEN, CDR2 SYDVKM. This CDR3 spans 13 amino acids. Using reference TRBV28 and TRBJ2-7 for the parts outside the CDR3, the full variable domain is DVKVTQSSRYLVKRTGEKVFLECVQDMDHENMFWYRQDPGLGLRLIYFSYDVKMKEKGDIPEGYSVSREKKERFSLILESASTNQTSMYLCASRQDPLREQYFGPGTRLTVT.

The sample holds many counts of this clone. This rearrangement joins TRBV24-1 to TRBJ2-7, with D perhaps TRBD1 or TRBD2 (5 bases each). The ends were cut back, 10 bases at V and 0 bases at J, with 9 bases in the middle. Per the germline V gene, CDR1 is KGHDR and CDR2 is SFDVKD. The CDR3 totals 12 residues. CDR3 coding DNA: TGTGCCACGGGGGACGGCTCCTACGAGCAGTACTTC. Translated: CATGDGSYEQYF.

V is TRBV9 and J is TRBJ2-3, with D possibly matching TRBD2 (7 bases). The CDR3 runs 15 residues. V shed 4 bases and J shed 2 bases, with 14 bases lying between them. CDR1 and CDR2 from the germline V gene are SGDLS and YYNGEE. The CDR3 region has the DNA TGTGCCAGCAGCATGGGGGGGGCAGACACAGATACGCAGTATTTT. Its translation is CASSMGGADTDTQYF.

V gene TRBV27 combines with J gene TRBJ2-1; the D is unclear. The CDR3 extends over 14 amino acids. CDR1 and CDR2 from the germline V gene are MNHEY and SMNVEV (reference sequence). Trimming took off 8 bases at V and 5 bases at J, with 16 bases between the two ends. This CDR3 is CASRLGPSNNEQFF. For the CDR3, the DNA is TGTGCCAGCCGCTTAGGGCCAAGTAACAATGAGCAGTTCTTC.

This clone occurred many times. The rearrangement uses TRBV19 and TRBJ1-1; 11 positions agree with TRBD1. The CDR3 loop spans 15 amino acids. With V trimmed by 7 bases and J by 5 bases, 9 bases remained unmatched. Per the germline V gene, CDR1 is LNHDA and CDR2 is SQIVND (reference sequence). Here the CDR3 reads CASTPGTGGRTEAFF. The CDR3 nucleotides are TGTGCCAGTACCCCCGGGACAGGGGGAAGGACTGAAGCTTTCTTT.

This clone was counted only a few times. The genes are TRBV6-1 and TRBJ1-3; TRBD1 aligns across 9 bases. The CDR3 sequence is 14 residues long. The germline V gene encodes CDR1 MNHNS and CDR2 SASEGT. Trimming cost V 2 bases and J 8 bases; bases outside gene matches: 4. The DNA of the CDR3 is TGTGCCAGCAGTGAACCGGGACAGGGTTACACCATATATTTT. This encodes CASSEPGQGYTIYF.

This clone was recorded many times. The sample carries other DNA sequences with the same CDR3. The chain carries TRBV11-3 and TRBJ2-1; D is undetermined. V lost 1 base and J 4 bases, leaving 5 bases between the germline ends. The CDR3 runs 13 residues. Germline V gene data show CDR1 as SGHNT and CDR2 as YENEEA. CDR3 sequence (DNA): TGTGCCAGCAGCTTAGGGAATTACAATGAGCAGTTCTTC. Translated: CASSLGNYNEQFF.

This clone came up many times. The chain joins TRBV5-1 to TRBJ1-2, with 9 bases matching TRBD1. The CDR3 has 13 residues. Germline V gene sequence: CDR1 SGHRS, CDR2 YFSETQ. The trim removed 3 bases at V and 7 bases at J, leaving 4 bases unmatched. CDR3 DNA: TGCGCCAGCAGCTCCCGGGACAGGGTTGGCTACACCTTC. Residues: CASSSRDRVGYTF.

V and J are TRBV19 and TRBJ2-1; 9 bases agree with TRBD2. Germline assignment: CDR1 LNHDA and CDR2 SQIVND (reference sequence). V was pared by 1 base and J by 4 bases, with 14 bases of the junction left unmatched. The CDR3 totals 19 residues. CDR3 protein: CASSIGLAGTSRTYNEQFF. CDR3 nucleotides: TGTGCCAGTAGTATAGGGCTAGCGGGAACCTCAAGGACTTACAATGAGCAGTTCTTC.

A word on this clone: The junction departs from the called germline gene at one end, perhaps through a read error. This chain links TRBV19 with TRBJ2-7; perhaps D is TRBD1 or TRBD2 (5 bases each). The CDR3 runs 14 residues. Germline V CDR1 and CDR2: LNHDA, SQIVND (reference sequence). The CDR3 spells CAGSSLLRGREQYF. DNA of the CDR3: TGTGCCGGTAGTTCACTCCTGAGGGGACGCGAGCAGTACTTC.